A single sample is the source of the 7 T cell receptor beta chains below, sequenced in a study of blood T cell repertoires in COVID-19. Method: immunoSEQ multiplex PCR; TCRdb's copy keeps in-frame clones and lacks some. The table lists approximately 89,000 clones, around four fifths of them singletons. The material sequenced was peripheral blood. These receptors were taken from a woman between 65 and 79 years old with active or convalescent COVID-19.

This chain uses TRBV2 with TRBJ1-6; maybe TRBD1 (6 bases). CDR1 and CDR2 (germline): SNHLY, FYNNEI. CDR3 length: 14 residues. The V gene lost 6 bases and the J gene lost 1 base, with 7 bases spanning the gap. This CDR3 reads CASRGASYNSPLHF. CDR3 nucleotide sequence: TGTGCCAGCAGGGGGGCGTCCTATAATTCACCCCTCCACTTT.

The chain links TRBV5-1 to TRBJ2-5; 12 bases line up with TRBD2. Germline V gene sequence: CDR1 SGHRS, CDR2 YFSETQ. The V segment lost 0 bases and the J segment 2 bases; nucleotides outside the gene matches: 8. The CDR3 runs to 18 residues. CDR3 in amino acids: CASSLASLAGGYQETQYF. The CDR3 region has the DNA TGCGCCAGCAGCTTGGCCTCACTAGCGGGGGGTTATCAAGAGACCCAGTACTTC. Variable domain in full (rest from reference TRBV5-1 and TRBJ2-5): KAGVTQTPRYLIKTRGQQVTLSCSPISGHRSVSWYQQTPGQGLQFLFEYFSETQRNKGNFPGRFSGRQFSNSRSEMNVSTLELGDSALYLCASSLASLAGGYQETQYFGPGTRLLVL.

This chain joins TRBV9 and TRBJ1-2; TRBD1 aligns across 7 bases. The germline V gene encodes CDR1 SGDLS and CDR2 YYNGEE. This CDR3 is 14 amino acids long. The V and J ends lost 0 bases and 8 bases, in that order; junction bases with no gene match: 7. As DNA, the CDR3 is TGTGCCAGCAGCGTAGGAGGAGGGGGCAGCGGCTACACCTTC. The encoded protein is CASSVGGGGSGYTF.

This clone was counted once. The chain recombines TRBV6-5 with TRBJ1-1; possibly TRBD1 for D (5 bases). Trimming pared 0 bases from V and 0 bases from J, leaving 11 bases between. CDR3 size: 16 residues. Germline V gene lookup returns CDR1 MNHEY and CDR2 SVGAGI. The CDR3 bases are TGTGCCAGCAGTTACTCCTACCTACAGGTGAACACTGAAGCTTTCTTT. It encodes CASSYSYLQVNTEAFF.

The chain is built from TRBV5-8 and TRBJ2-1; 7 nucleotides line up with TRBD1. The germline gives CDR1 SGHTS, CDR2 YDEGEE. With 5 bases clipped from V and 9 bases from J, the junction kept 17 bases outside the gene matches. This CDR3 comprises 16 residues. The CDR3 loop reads CASSPPRTGPLGEQFF. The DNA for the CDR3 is TGTGCCAGCAGTCCGCCCCGGACAGGACCCCTCGGTGAGCAGTTCTTC.

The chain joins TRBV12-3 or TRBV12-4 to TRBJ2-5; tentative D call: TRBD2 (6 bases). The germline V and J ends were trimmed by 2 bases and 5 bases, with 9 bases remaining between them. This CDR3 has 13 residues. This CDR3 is CASSLSGGETQYF. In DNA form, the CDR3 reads TGTGCCAGCAGTTTAAGTGGGGGGGAGACCCAGTACTTC.

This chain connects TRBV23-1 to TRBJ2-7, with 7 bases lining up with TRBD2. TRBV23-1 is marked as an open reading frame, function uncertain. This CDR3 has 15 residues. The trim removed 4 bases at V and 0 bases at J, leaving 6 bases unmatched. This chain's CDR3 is CASSPYGGDSYEQYF. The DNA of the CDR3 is TGCGCCAGCAGTCCCTATGGGGGGGACTCCTACGAGCAGTACTTC.